The source of this T cell receptor (beta chain) is a study of blood T cells in healthy people across ages. The CDR3 consists of 15 residues. After removal of 5 bases from V and 2 bases from J, the junction contained 5 bases not matched to a gene. In its sample, this clonotype was seen a few times. Combining a sample-barcoded 5' primer with a J-beta primer mix, a second PCR ran for about 7 to 11 cycles. MiXCR, run by TCRdb on the 5' RACE reads, gives a single entry per CDR3 protein. This table has 720,000 or so distinct CDR3 sequences, 40% to 50% appearing once. This receptor was obtained from a man at least 80 years old in good health. Sequences were obtained from blood. The V gene is TRBV12-3 or TRBV12-4, the J gene TRBJ2-5, with 10 positions matching TRBD1. The CDR3: CASSIGQGVQETQYF. The CDR3 bases are TGTGCCAGCAGTATTGGACAGGGGGTGCAAGAGACCCAGTACTTC.